These T cell receptor beta chains were read from a single sample in a study of OX40 agonist ivuxolimab in advanced cancers. The data were produced by immunoSEQ multiplex PCR, yet TCRdb's version contains in-frame clones alone and is incomplete. The sample lists some 130,000 clones, 90% occurring once. The sequencing here drew on CD4+ or CD8+ T cells sorted from blood, taken in a trial of the OX40 agonist ivuxolimab. These receptors all come from an adult with an advanced solid tumor such as melanoma, head and neck, liver or kidney cancer. CDR3s include the opening cysteine and the closing phenylalanine or tryptophan. D genes are given only for firm matches. Size is stated for part of the rows, as once, few or many counts, or as a class when the clone is expanded.

>TRBD1|TRBV4-3|-|TRBJ1-2
TGCGCCAGCAGCCAAGAACTCATCGGGGGGGACAGCCTATATGGCTACACCTTC
CASSQELIGGDSLYGYTF
>TRBD1|TRBV11-2|-|TRBJ2-1
TGTGCCAGCAGCAAGACAGGGGAGTATGAGCAGTTCTTC
CASSKTGEYEQFF
>TRBD1|TRBV4-1|-|TRBJ1-2
TGCGCCAGCAGCGCACACCAAACAGGGGAGGACTATGGCTACACCTTC
CASSAHQTGEDYGYTF
>-|TRBV5-6|-|TRBJ2-2
TGTGCCAGCAGCTTACGGGGGGCGGGCGGGGAGCTGTTTTTT
CASSLRGAGGELFF
>-|TRBV5-4|once|TRBJ2-7
TGTGCCAGCAGCCCGACGGACAGACGCTACGAGCAGTACTTC
CASSPTDRRYEQYF
>TRBD2|TRBV6-1|-|TRBJ2-1
TGTGCCAGCAGTGATGCTAGCGCGGGAGGGCCGGTTCTGGATGAGCAGTTCTTC
CASSDASAGGPVLDEQFF
>-|TRBV7-2|-|TRBJ1-3
TGTGCCAGCAGCTTAGTCATCTCTGGAAACACCATATATTTT
CASSLVISGNTIYF
>TRBD2|TRBV7-2|once|TRBJ2-2
TGTGCCAGCAGCTTCCGTGCGGGAGACACCGGGGAGCTGTTTTTT
CASSFRAGDTGELFF
>-|TRBV27|once|TRBJ1-6
TGTGCCAGCAGTTTAGGCGGCACTAATTCACCCCTCCACTTT
CASSLGGTNSPLHF
>-|TRBV5-1|-|TRBJ1-2
TGCGCCAGCAGCCCCTCGGACAGCGTGAACTATGGCTACACCTTC
CASSPSDSVNYGYTF
>-|TRBV5-4|-|TRBJ2-5
TGTGCCAGCAGCAGGGAAAGAGGGACCTTCCAAGAGACCCAGTACTTC
CASSRERGTFQETQYF
>TRBD2|TRBV10-3|-|TRBJ2-1
TGTGCCATCAGTGCGGATTTAGCGGGAGGCTCCAATGAGCAGTTCTTC
CAISADLAGGSNEQFF
>-|TRBV6-1|-|TRBJ1-2
TGTGCCAGCAGTGAACCAAGAACTTGGGGCTACACCTTC
CASSEPRTWGYTF
>-|TRBV30|-|TRBJ1-1
TGTGCCTGGAAGGGCAGCGGGGGGCGAGAAGCTTTCTTT
CAWKGSGGREAFF
>-|TRBV6-6|-|TRBJ1-2
TGTGCCAGCACCACTGATCAACGAGCTAACTATGGCTACACCTTC
CASTTDQRANYGYTF
>-|TRBV7-2|-|TRBJ2-5
TGTGCCAGCAGCTTCGGTTCCGGTTCCAGGACCCAGTACTTC
CASSFGSGSRTQYF
>-|TRBV7-3|-|TRBJ1-5
TGTGCCAGCAGCTTAACTTCCAATCAGCCCCAGCATTTT
CASSLTSNQPQHF
>-|TRBV12-5|-|TRBJ1-1
TGTGCTAGTGGCCGGGAGGGGGGCACTGAAGCTTTCTTT
CASGREGGTEAFF